This T cell receptor (beta chain) was recovered during a study of CD8 T cells in ankylosing spondylitis. Points from the study as a whole: Clones tied to disease were said to be significantly enriched in matched ankylosing spondylitis synovial fluid. A TCR beta motif made of under 10 highly homologous variants seemed typical of ankylosing spondylitis blood.

The authors made TCR beta libraries by quantitative 5'-RACE with molecular barcodes. TCRdb reprocessed the 5' RACE reads with MiXCR, giving one entry per CDR3 protein. The data contain some 220,000 distinct CDR3 sequences, 7.3% of them singletons. Turning to this clonotype: The antigen is unknown.

This TCR was recovered from a male donor with ankylosing spondylitis. The specimen sequenced was blood, either unsorted or a sorted T cell fraction (not recorded which).

The CDR3 DNA follows: TGCGCCAGCAGCTTCCGGTCCGGGTCAGAATTCTCCTACAATGAGCAGTTCTTC. This translates into CASSFRSGSEFSYNEQFF. The chain is built from TRBV4-3 and TRBJ2-1, with unresolved D. From germline, CDR1 is LGHNA and CDR2 YSLEER. CDR3 length: 18 amino acids. V gave up 5 bases and J gave up 0 bases, with 20 bases separating them.